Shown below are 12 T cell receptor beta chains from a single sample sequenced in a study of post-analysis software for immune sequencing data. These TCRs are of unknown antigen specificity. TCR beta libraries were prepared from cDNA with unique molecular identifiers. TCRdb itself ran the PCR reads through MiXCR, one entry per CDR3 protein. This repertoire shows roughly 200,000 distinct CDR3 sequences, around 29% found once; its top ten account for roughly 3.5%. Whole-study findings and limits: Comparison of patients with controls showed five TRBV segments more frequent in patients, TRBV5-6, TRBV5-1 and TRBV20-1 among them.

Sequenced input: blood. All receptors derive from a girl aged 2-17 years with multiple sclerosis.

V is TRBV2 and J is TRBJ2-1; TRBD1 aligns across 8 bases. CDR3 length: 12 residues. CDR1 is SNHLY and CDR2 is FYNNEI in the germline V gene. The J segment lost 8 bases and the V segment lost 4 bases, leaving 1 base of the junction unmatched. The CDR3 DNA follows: TGTGCCAGCAGTGCAGGGGGCTATGAGCAGTTCTTC. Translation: CASSAGGYEQFF.

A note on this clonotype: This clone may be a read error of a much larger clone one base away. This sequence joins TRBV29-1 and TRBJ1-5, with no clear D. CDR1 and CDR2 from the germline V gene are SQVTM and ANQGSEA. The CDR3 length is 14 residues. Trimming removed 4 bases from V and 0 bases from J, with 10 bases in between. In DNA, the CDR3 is TGCAGCGTTGGCAAGGGTACTAGCAATCAGCCCCAGCATTTT. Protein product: CSVGKGTSNQPQHF. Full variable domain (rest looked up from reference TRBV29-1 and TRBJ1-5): SAVISQKPSRDICQRGTSLTIQCQVDSQVTMMFWYRQQPGQSLTLIATANQGSEATYESGFVIDKFPISRPNLTFSTLTVSNMSPEDSSIYLCSVGKGTSNQPQHFGDGTRLSIL.

CDR3 in amino acids: CASSPKQGGSPLHF. The CDR3 bases are TGTGCCAGCTCCCCGAAGCAGGGTGGGTCACCCCTCCACTTT. This chain uses TRBV2 with TRBJ1-6; D is possibly TRBD1 (5 bases). The CDR3 spans 14 residues. The germline V and J ends were trimmed by 8 bases and 10 bases, with 18 bases remaining between them. Germline V gives CDR1 SNHLY, CDR2 FYNNEI.

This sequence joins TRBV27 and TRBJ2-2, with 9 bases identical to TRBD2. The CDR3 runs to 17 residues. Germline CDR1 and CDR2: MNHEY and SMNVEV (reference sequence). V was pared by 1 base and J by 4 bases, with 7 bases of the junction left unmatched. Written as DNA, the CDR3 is TGTGCCAGCAGTTTATTTAGCGGGAGCGTTGGCACCGGGGAGCTGTTTTTT. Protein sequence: CASSLFSGSVGTGELFF.

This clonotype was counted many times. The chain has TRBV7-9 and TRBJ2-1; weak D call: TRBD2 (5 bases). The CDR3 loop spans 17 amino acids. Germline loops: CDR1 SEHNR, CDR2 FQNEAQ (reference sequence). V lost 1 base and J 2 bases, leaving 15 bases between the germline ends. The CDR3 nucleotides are TGTGCCAGCAGCTTAGGCCCGCTAGCTTTCCCCTACAATGAGCAGTTCTTC. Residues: CASSLGPLAFPYNEQFF.

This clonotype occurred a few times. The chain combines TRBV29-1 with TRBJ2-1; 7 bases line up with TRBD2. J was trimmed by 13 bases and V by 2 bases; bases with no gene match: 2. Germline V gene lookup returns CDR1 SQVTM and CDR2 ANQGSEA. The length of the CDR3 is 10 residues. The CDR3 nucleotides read TGCAGCGTTGAAAAGGGACTACAGTTCTTC. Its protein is CSVEKGLQFF.

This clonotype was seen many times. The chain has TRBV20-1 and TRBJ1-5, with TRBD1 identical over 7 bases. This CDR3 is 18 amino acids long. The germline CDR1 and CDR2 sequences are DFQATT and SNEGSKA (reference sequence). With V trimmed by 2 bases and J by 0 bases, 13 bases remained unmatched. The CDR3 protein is CSARPAPGQPYSNQPQHF. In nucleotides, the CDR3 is TGCAGTGCTAGACCGGCGCCGGGACAGCCTTATAGCAATCAGCCCCAGCATTTT.

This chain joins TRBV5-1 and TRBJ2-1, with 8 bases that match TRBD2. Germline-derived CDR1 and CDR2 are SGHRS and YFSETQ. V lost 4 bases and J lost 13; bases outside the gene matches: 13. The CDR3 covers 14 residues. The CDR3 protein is CASSIGLAGETQFF. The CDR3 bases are TGCGCCAGCAGCATAGGACTAGCTGGGGAGACCCAGTTCTTC.

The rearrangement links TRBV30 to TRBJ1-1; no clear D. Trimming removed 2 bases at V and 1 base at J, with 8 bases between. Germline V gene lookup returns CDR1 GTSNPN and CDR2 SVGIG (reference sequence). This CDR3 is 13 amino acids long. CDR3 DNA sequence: TGTGCCTGGAGTTCACAGCCGAACACTGAAGCTTTCTTT. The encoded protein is CAWSSQPNTEAFF. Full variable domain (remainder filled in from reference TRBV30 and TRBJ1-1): SQTIHQWPATLVQPVGSPLSLECTVEGTSNPNLYWYRQAAGRGLQLLFYSVGIGQISSEVPQNLSASRPQDRQFILSSKKLLLSDSGFYLCAWSSQPNTEAFFGQGTRLTVV.

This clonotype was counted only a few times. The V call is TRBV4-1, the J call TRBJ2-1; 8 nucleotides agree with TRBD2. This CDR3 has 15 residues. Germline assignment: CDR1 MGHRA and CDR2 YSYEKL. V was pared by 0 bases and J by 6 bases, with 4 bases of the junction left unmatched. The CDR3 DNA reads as TGCGCCAGCAGCCAAGATCTCCTAGCGGGCAATGAGCAGTTCTTC. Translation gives CASSQDLLAGNEQFF.

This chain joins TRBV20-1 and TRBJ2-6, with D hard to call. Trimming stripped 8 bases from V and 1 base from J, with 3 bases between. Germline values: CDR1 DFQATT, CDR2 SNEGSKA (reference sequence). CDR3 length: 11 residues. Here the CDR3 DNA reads TGCAGTACTTCTGGGGCCAACGTCCTGACTTTC. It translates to CSTSGANVLTF.

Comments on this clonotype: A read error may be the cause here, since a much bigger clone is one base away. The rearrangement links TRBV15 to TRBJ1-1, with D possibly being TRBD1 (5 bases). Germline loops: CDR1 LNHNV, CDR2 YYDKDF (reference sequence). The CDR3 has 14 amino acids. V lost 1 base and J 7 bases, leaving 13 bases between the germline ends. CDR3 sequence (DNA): TGTGCCACCAGCAGAGGACAGATCTACATTGAAGCTTTCTTT. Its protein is CATSRGQIYIEAFF.